This T cell receptor beta chain stems from a study of Ad26.COV2.S vaccination and SARS-CoV-2 variants. The treatment is: 15 to 20 received Ad26.COV2.S at low or high dose, single or two shots; 5 received placebo; per-sample allocation not given. Samples analyzed were those drawn on day 63 after the first vaccine or placebo injection. The repertoire was sequenced with immunoSEQ multiplex PCR; TCRdb's copy has only in-frame clones and lacks some. Found here are a few hundred thousand clones, around nine tenths of them singletons; the top ten hold about 2.7%. The sequenced sample was peripheral blood, obtained in a trial of Ad26.COV2.S vaccine versus placebo. The TCR was taken from a person between 18 and 65 years old who received the Ad26.COV2.S COVID-19 vaccine or a placebo.

CDR3 loop: CASSPTGYGRGNEKLFF. The CDR3 DNA follows: TGCGCCAGCAGCCCGACAGGGTATGGCCGGGGGAATGAAAAACTGTTTTTT. The chain links TRBV5-1 to TRBJ1-4; 7 bases are a match to TRBD1. CDR3 length: 17 residues. The ends lost 4 bases at V and 5 bases at J; junction bases unmatched: 14. Germline loops: CDR1 SGHRS, CDR2 YFSETQ.